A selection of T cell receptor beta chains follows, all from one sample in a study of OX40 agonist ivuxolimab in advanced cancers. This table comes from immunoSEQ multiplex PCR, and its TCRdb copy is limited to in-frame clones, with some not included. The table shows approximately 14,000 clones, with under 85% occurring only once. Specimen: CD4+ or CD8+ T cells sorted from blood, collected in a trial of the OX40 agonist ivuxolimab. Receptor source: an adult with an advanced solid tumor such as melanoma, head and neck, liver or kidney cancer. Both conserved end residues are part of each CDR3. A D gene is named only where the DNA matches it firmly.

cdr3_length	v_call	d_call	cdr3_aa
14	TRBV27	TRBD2	CASSPAGPSYEQYF
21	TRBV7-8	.	CASSLRRIAGTLRGKRETQYF
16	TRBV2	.	CASSLGRARANYGYTF
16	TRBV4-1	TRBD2	CASTQVPGGLTDTQYF
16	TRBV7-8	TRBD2	CASSSYTRSGDYEQYF
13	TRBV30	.	CAWSVQGTDTQYF
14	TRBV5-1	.	CASETGPLSDEQYF
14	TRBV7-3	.	CASSLQEVIEQQFF
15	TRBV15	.	CATSRREGNSYEQYF
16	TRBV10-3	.	CAIRDSGYSSYNEQFF
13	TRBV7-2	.	CASSLGPGYEQYF
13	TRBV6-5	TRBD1	CASSYTGATEAFF
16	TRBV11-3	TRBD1	CASSSTNRGLSEKLFF
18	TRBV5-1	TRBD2	CASSLRHIQREEEDTQYF
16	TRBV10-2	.	CASSESGTGGYNEQFF
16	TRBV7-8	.	CASSLARAIPADEQYF
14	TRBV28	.	CASRIPTENTEAFF
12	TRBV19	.	CASSRGPTGEFF
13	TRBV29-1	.	CSVDSQGNYGYTF
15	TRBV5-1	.	CASSQLGNSYNEQFF
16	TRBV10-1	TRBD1	CASSDRTGGTYYEQYF
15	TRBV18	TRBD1	CASSPGTGRNQPQHF
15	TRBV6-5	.	CASSYSSTGTGELFF
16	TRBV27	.	CASSASGHSGGDIQYF